These 12 T cell receptor beta chains came from one sample sequenced in a study of blood T cell repertoires in COVID-19. This table comes from immunoSEQ multiplex PCR, and its TCRdb copy is limited to in-frame clones, with some not included. The sample records 200,000 to 300,000 clones, just under 85% being singletons. The specimen sequenced was peripheral blood. The receptors come from a man aged 50-59 years with acute or convalescent COVID-19.

The rearrangement uses TRBV11-2 and TRBJ2-1, with 15 bases matching TRBD2. Germline loops: CDR1 SGHAT, CDR2 FQNNGV. V was pared by 5 bases and J by 9 bases, with 11 bases of the junction left unmatched. This CDR3 is 17 amino acids long. The CDR3 DNA reads as TGTGCCAGCAGCGGGCCGGGACTAGCGGGAGGAGGCTTTGAGCAGTTCTTC. This gives the protein CASSGPGLAGGGFEQFF.

V and J are TRBV6-1 and TRBJ2-1; D is perhaps TRBD1 (6 bases). V was trimmed by 3 bases and J by 6 bases, leaving 12 bases between them. CDR3 size: 14 residues. Germline V gives CDR1 MNHNS, CDR2 SASEGT. The CDR3 reads CASSDLGAGNEQFF. The CDR3 DNA is TGTGCCAGCAGTGATCTGGGGGCAGGCAATGAGCAGTTCTTC.

The rearrangement uses TRBV9 and TRBJ1-1, with D maybe TRBD1 (5 bases). The germline CDR1 and CDR2 sequences are SGDLS and YYNGEE. With 0 bases removed from V and 4 bases from J, the gap between germline ends came to 7 bases. This CDR3 has 13 residues. The CDR3 reads CASSVETATEAFF. In DNA form, the CDR3 reads TGTGCCAGCAGCGTAGAGACAGCCACTGAAGCTTTCTTT.

This sequence joins TRBV30 and TRBJ2-7; possibly TRBD2 for D (6 bases). CDR1 and CDR2 from the germline V gene are GTSNPN and SVGIG (reference sequence). CDR3 size: 13 residues. Trimming cost V 2 bases and J 7 bases, with 15 bases left between them. In DNA form, the CDR3 reads TGTGCCTGGAGTCTGGGGACCCGGGGGGAGCAGTACTTC. Its protein is CAWSLGTRGEQYF.

The rearrangement links TRBV27 to TRBJ2-5; 8 bases match TRBD2. The junction had 9 bases not matched to a gene; V was cut back by 5 bases and J by 4 bases. In germline, CDR1 is MNHEY, CDR2 SMNVEV (reference sequence). CDR3 length: 15 amino acids. CDR3 protein: CASSLWRGVRETQYF. CDR3 nucleotides: TGTGCCAGCAGTCTTTGGCGGGGGGTGCGAGAGACCCAGTACTTC.

The CDR3 loop reads CASSEVAGGNTDTQYF. The CDR3 DNA reads as TGTGCCAGCAGTGAAGTAGCGGGGGGCAACACAGATACGCAGTATTTT. This chain uses TRBV6-1 with TRBJ2-3; 10 positions match TRBD2. Germline trimming cut 1 base from V and 2 bases from J; bases unmatched to any gene: 3. The CDR3 sequence is 16 residues long. CDR1 and CDR2 from the germline V gene are MNHNS and SASEGT.

The chain couples TRBV25-1 to TRBJ1-1; the D gene is possibly TRBD1 (5 bases). Trimming took off 6 bases at V and 1 base at J, with 18 bases between the two ends. This CDR3 comprises 16 residues. CDR1 and CDR2 (germline): MGHDK, SYGVNS. As DNA, the CDR3 is TGTGCCAGCAGCCCTGGGGAGGGGAGCGGGAACACTGAAGCTTTCTTT. Its translation is CASSPGEGSGNTEAFF.

The chain links TRBV5-8 to TRBJ2-1, with 8 positions matching TRBD2. V lost 6 bases, J lost 10 bases, and 15 bases stayed unmatched. Per germline, CDR1 SGHTS and CDR2 YDEGEE. This CDR3 has 15 amino acids. The CDR3 DNA is TGTGCCAGCATCCTTAGCGGGACGGGACTTTGGGAGCAGTTCTTC. It is translated as CASILSGTGLWEQFF.

The genes are TRBV28 and TRBJ2-1, with TRBD1 matching over 9 bases. Germline V gene lookup returns CDR1 MDHEN and CDR2 SYDVKM. The CDR3 is 15 amino acids. The V gene end was trimmed by 5 bases and the J gene end by 6 bases; junction bases not matched to a gene: 8. Here the CDR3 DNA reads TGTGCCAGCAGTCGACCGGGACAGGGCATCAATGAGCAGTTCTTC. It specifies CASSRPGQGINEQFF.

The chain employs TRBV6-5 and TRBJ2-2; no clear D. V shed 6 bases and J shed 3 bases, with 8 bases lying between them. CDR3 length equals 13 residues. The V gene's germline CDR1 is MNHEY and CDR2 SVGAGI. The CDR3 DNA reads as TGTGCCAGCAGCAGGTTGGACACCGGGGAGCTGTTTTTT. It specifies CASSRLDTGELFF.

J is TRBJ1-4 and V is TRBV6-6, with TRBD1 matching over 8 bases. Germline lookup yields CDR1 MNHNY and CDR2 SVGAGI (reference sequence). This CDR3 comprises 14 residues. Trimming cost V 2 bases and J 7 bases; bases outside gene matches: 3. CDR3 bases: TGTGCCAGCAGTTACGGACAGGGTGGTGAAAAACTGTTTTTT. Its protein is CASSYGQGGEKLFF.

The V gene is TRBV4-1, the J gene TRBJ1-2, with TRBD1 matching 9 bases. Trimming took 6 bases from V and 7 from J; bases not matched to a gene: 6. The germline V gene has CDR1 MGHRA and CDR2 YSYEKL. The length of the CDR3 is 13 residues. The CDR3 protein is CASRPTGGGGYTF. Here the CDR3 DNA reads TGCGCCAGCAGACCAACAGGGGGCGGTGGCTACACCTTC.